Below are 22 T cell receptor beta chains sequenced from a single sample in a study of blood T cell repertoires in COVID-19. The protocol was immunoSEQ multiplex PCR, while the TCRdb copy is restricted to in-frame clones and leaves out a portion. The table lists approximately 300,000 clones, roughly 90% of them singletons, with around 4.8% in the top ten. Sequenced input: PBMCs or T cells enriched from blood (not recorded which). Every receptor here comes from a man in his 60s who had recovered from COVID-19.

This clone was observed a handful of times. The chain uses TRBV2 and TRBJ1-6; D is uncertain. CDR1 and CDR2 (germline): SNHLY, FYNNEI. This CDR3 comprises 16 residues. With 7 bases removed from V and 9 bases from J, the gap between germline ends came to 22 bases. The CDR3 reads CASTSRLSQAGSPLHF. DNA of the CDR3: TGTGCCAGCACCTCAAGATTATCCCAGGCGGGTTCACCCCTCCACTTT.

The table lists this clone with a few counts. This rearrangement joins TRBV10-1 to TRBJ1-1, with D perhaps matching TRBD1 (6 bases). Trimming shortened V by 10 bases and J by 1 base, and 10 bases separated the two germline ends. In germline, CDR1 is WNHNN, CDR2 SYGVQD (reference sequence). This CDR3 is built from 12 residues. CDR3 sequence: CAKPRGNTEAFF. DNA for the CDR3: TGCGCCAAGCCCAGGGGGAACACTGAAGCTTTCTTT.

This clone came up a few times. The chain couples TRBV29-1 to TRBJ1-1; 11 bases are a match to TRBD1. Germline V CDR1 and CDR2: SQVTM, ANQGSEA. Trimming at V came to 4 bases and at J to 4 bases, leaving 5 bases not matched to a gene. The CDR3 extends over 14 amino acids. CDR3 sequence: CSVVTGTGGTEAFF. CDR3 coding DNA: TGCAGCGTTGTTACCGGGACAGGGGGCACTGAAGCTTTCTTT.

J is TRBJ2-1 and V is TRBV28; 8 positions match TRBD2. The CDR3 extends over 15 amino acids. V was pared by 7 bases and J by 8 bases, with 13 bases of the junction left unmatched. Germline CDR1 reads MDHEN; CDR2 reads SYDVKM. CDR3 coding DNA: TGTGCCAGCAATACGGGGACTAGGAATATCCATGAGCAGTTCTTC. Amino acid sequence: CASNTGTRNIHEQFF.

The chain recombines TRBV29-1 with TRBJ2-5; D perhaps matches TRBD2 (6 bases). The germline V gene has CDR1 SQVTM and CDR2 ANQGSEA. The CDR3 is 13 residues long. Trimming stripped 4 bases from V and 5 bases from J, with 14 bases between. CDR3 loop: CSVVRGSGETQYF. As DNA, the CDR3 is TGCAGCGTTGTCCGGGGGAGCGGGGAGACCCAGTACTTC.

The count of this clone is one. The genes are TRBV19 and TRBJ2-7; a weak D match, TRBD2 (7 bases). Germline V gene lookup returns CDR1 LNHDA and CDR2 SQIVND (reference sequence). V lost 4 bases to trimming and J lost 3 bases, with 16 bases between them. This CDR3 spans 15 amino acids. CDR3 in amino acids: CASSTLGGEFYEQYF. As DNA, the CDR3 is TGTGCCAGTAGTACTCTAGGGGGGGAGTTCTACGAGCAGTACTTC.

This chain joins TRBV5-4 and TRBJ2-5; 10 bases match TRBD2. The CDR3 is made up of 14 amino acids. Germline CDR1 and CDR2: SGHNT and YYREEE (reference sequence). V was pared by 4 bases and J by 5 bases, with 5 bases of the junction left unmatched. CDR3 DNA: TGTGCCAGCAGCCTAGCGGGAGCTTGGGAGACCCAGTACTTC. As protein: CASSLAGAWETQYF.

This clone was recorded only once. The CDR3 spells CASSPNTSGETQYF. CDR3 in DNA: TGTGCCAGCAGCCCCAATACTAGCGGAGAGACCCAGTACTTC. The rearrangement uses TRBV14 and TRBJ2-5; 8 bases fit TRBD2. Germline trimming cut 4 bases from V and 4 bases from J; bases unmatched to any gene: 5. CDR3 length: 14 residues. Germline values: CDR1 SGHDN, CDR2 FVKESK.

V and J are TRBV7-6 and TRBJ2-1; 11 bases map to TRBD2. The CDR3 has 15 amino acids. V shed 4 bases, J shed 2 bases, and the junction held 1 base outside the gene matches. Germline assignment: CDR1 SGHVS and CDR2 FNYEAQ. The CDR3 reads CASSSTSGTYNEQFF. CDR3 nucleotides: TGTGCCAGCAGCTCGACTAGCGGGACCTACAATGAGCAGTTCTTC.

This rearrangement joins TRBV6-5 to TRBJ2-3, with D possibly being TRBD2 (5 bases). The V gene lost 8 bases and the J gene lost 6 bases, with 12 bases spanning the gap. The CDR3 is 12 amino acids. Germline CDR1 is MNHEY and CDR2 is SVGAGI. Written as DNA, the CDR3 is TGTGCCAGCCGGACTCCCACGGATACGCAGTATTTT. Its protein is CASRTPTDTQYF.

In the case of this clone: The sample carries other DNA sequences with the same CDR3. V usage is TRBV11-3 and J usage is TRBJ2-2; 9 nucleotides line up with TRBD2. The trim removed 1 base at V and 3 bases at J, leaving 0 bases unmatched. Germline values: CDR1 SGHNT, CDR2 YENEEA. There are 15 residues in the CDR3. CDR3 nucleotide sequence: TGTGCCAGCAGCTTAGGACTAGCGGACACCGGGGAGCTGTTTTTT. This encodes CASSLGLADTGELFF.

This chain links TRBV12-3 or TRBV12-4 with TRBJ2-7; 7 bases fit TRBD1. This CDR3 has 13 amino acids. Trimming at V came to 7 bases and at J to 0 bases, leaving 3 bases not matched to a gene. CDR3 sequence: CASTTGSSYEQYF. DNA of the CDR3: TGTGCCAGCACGACAGGGAGCTCCTACGAGCAGTACTTC.

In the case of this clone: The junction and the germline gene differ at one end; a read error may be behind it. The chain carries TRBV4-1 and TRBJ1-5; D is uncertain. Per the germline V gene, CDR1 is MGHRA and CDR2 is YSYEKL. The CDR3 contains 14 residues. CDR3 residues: CASSQAAGNRPQHF. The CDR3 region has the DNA TGCGCCAGCAGCCAAGCCGCGGGGAATCGGCCCCAGCATTTT.

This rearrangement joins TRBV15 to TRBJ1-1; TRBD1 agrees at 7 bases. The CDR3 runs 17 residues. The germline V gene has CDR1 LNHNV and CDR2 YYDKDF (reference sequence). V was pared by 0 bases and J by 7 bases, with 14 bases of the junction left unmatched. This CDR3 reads CATSRDGRTGTDNEAFF. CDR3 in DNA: TGTGCCACCAGCAGAGATGGGCGGACCGGGACAGACAATGAAGCTTTCTTT.

The CDR3 sequence is CASSFSETGSGANVLTF. The CDR3 nucleotides are TGTGCCAGCAGCTTTTCCGAGACAGGATCTGGGGCCAACGTCCTGACTTTC. The chain has TRBV5-4 and TRBJ2-6; TRBD1 might be the D (6 bases). Germline CDR1 SGHNT, CDR2 YYREEE (reference sequence). Deletions cut 2 bases from V and 1 base from J, with 13 bases between. This CDR3 spans 17 amino acids.

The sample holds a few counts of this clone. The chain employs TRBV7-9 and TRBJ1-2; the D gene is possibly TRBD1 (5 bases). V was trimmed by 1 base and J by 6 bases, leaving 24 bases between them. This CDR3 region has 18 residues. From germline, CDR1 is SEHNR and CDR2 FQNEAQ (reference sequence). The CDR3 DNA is TGTGCCAGCAGCTTAGGGGTCCTTTCTGATCCTAGGGGCAATGGCTACACCTTC. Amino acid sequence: CASSLGVLSDPRGNGYTF.

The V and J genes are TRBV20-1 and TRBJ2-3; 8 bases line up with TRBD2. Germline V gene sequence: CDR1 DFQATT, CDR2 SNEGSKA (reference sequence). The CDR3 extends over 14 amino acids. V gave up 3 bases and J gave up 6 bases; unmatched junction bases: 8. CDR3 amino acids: CSASRLAGTDTQYF. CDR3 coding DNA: TGCAGTGCTAGTCGGTTAGCGGGAACCGATACGCAGTATTTT.

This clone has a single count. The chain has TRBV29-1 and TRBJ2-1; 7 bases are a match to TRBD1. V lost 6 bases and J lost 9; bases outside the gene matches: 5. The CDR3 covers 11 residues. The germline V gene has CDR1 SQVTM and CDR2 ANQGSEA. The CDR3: CSVAPGGEQFF. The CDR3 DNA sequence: TGCAGCGTCGCGCCAGGGGGTGAGCAGTTCTTC.

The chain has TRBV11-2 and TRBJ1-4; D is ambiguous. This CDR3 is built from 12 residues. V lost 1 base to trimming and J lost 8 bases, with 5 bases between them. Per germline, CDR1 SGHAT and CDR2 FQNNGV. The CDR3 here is CASSLVPEKLFF. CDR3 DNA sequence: TGTGCCAGCAGCTTAGTTCCGGAAAAACTGTTTTTT. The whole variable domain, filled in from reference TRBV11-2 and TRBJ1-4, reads EAGVAQSPRYKIIEKRQSVAFWCNPISGHATLYWYQQILGQGPKLLIQFQNNGVVDDSQLPKDRFSAERLKGVDSTLKIQPAKLEDSAVYLCASSLVPEKLFFGSGTQLSVL.

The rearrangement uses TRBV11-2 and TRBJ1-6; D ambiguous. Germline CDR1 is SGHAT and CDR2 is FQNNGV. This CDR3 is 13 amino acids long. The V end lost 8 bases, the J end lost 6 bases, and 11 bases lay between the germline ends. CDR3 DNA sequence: TGTGCCAGCGCTGACGAGGGTAATTCACCCCTCCACTTT. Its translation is CASADEGNSPLHF.

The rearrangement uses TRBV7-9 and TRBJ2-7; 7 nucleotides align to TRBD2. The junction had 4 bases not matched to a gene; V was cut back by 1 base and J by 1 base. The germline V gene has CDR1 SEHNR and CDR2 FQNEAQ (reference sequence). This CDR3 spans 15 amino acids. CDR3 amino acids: CASSLGLADSYEQYF. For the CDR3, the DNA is TGTGCCAGCAGCTTAGGTCTAGCGGATTCCTACGAGCAGTACTTC.

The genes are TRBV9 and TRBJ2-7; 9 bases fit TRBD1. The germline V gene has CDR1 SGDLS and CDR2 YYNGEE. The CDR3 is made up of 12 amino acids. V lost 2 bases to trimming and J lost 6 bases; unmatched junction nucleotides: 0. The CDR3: CASSVDRGEQYF. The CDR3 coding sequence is TGTGCCAGCAGCGTGGACAGGGGCGAGCAGTACTTC. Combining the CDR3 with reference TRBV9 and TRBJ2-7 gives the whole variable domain DSGVTQTPKHLITATGQRVTLRCSPRSGDLSVYWYQQSLDQGLQFLIQYYNGEERAKGNILERFSAQQFPDLHSELNLSSLELGDSALYFCASSVDRGEQYFGPGTRLTVT.